This TCR beta chain was found in a study of shared clonotypes between healthy human individuals. The overall study: Researchers assigned three CD4 naive, three CD4 memory, two CD8 naive and one CD8 memory plate to each donor. General study findings and limits: Memory subsets generally showed smaller estimated richness than naive subsets did. Compared with clonotypes that all four donors shared, non-shared clonotypes had lower generation probabilities.

Only in-frame clones appear in the TCRdb table, and some are missing; sequencing was by immunoSEQ multiplex PCR. The sample lists around 700,000 clones; 72% were seen once. Notes on this clone: Its specificity is unknown.

CDR3 size: 15 residues. The germline gives CDR1 LNHDA, CDR2 SQIVND (reference sequence). Trimming took 5 bases from V and 4 from J, leaving 15 bases between them. This chain connects TRBV19 to TRBJ1-5; TRBD1 is a possible D gene (6 bases). This receptor was obtained from a woman aged 25 to 39 in good health. The material sequenced was memory CD4+ T cells sorted from blood. Subset given: CD45RA-negative fraction. CDR3 DNA: TGTGCCAGTAGTTCCAGACAGGCTGGGAATCAGCCCCAGCATTTT. It encodes CASSSRQAGNQPQHF.